The sample holds a few counts of the clone carrying this T cell receptor beta chain. The antigen is not known. This record comes from a study of blood T cells in healthy people across ages. Points from the study as a whole: Observed TCR beta diversity per million T cells went down as age went up. This fall followed a roughly linear course with age.

Next came a second PCR, run for roughly 7 to 12 cycles, which used a sample-barcoded 5' primer along with a J-beta primer mix. Each TCR beta cDNA got a 12-nucleotide random molecular identifier. TCRdb reprocessed the 5' RACE reads via MiXCR and lists one record per CDR3 protein. The table has 1.5 million to 2 million distinct CDR3 sequences, approximately 28% seen once; the top ten hold roughly 8.2%. The CDR3 loop spans 16 amino acids. V lost 5 bases to trimming and J lost 3 bases, with 18 bases between them. Germline assignment: CDR1 SGHVS and CDR2 FNYEAQ. The rearrangement joins TRBV7-6 to TRBJ2-3, with D possibly matching TRBD2 (6 bases). The clonotype comes from a woman aged 25 to 39 in good health. The sequenced sample consisted of blood. The DNA of the CDR3 is TGTGCCAGCAGCCCCAGCAGGCCGACTAGAACAGATACGCAGTATTTT. Translation: CASSPSRPTRTDTQYF.